The TCR beta chain under discussion was sequenced for a study of technical replicates of blood from a few donors. V lost 7 bases and J lost 6, with 14 bases in between. CDR3 size: 13 residues. CDR1 and CDR2 from the germline V gene are SGHNT and YYREEE (reference sequence). The protocol was immunoSEQ multiplex PCR, while the TCRdb copy is restricted to in-frame clones and leaves out a portion. The sample carries 50,000 to 55,000 clones, approximately 86% recorded once. Sequences were obtained from PBMCs. This receptor was obtained from a human donor in good health. Some clones in this sample may be carry-over from other donors' samples. This chain joins TRBV5-4 and TRBJ2-1; perhaps TRBD2 as D (6 bases). Written as DNA, the CDR3 is TGTGCCAGCTCTGGGACTCCCCCCAATGAGCAGTTCTTC. Residues: CASSGTPPNEQFF.